The 8 T cell receptor beta chains in this list originate from one sample, sequenced in a study of cytomegalovirus exposure and HLA in healthy donors. Primers included in the PCR were 60 Vbeta and 13 Jbeta primers. Sequencing was performed with immunoSEQ multiplex PCR; in TCRdb, only in-frame clones are kept and a portion is missing. The sample contains around 100,000 clones, roughly 78% of which appear only once. The sequenced material came from PBMCs. Every receptor here comes from a male donor in good health and CMV-seropositive.

The chain links TRBV29-1 to TRBJ1-1; no clear D gene. Germline CDR1 SQVTM, CDR2 ANQGSEA. The V and J ends lost 7 bases and 5 bases respectively, with 23 bases between them. This CDR3 spans 15 amino acids. The CDR3 here is CSGTAPNLRGTEAFF. DNA for the CDR3: TGCAGCGGAACTGCTCCGAACTTACGGGGAACTGAAGCTTTCTTT.

The J gene is TRBJ2-3, the V gene TRBV5-1; D remains unclear. This CDR3 is built from 13 residues. Looked up from germline, CDR1 is SGHRS and CDR2 is YFSETQ. V was clipped by 0 bases and J by 3 bases, with 5 bases between them. The CDR3: CASSLAGTDTQYF. DNA of the CDR3: TGCGCCAGCAGCTTGGCCGGGACAGATACGCAGTATTTT.

The chain joins TRBV30 to TRBJ2-2, with TRBD2 matching 12 bases. V shed 1 base, J shed 6 bases, and the junction held 3 bases outside the gene matches. Per germline, CDR1 GTSNPN and CDR2 SVGIG (reference sequence). The CDR3 spans 15 residues. CDR3 coding DNA: TGTGCCTGGAGTGGGACTAGCGGGATGGCCGGGGAGCTGTTTTTT. Its translation is CAWSGTSGMAGELFF. Looking up the rest from reference TRBV30 and TRBJ2-2 gives the full variable domain: SQTIHQWPATLVQPVGSPLSLECTVEGTSNPNLYWYRQAAGRGLQLLFYSVGIGQISSEVPQNLSASRPQDRQFILSSKKLLLSDSGFYLCAWSGTSGMAGELFFGEGSRLTVL.

This chain links TRBV30 with TRBJ1-1, with D unresolved. The CDR3 has 11 residues. Trimming shortened V by 3 bases and J by 8 bases, and 10 bases separated the two germline ends. Germline assignment: CDR1 GTSNPN and CDR2 SVGIG (reference sequence). The CDR3: CAWSRNLEAFF. CDR3 sequence (DNA): TGTGCCTGGAGCCGAAACTTAGAAGCTTTCTTT.

This clone was seen just once. This rearrangement joins TRBV18 to TRBJ2-2; D might be TRBD1 (5 bases). The V and J ends lost 0 bases and 3 bases respectively, with 8 bases between them. This CDR3 is 15 amino acids long. Germline lookup yields CDR1 KGHSH and CDR2 LQKENI. This CDR3 reads CASSPPDKYTGELFF. In DNA, the CDR3 is TGTGCCAGCTCACCACCGGACAAATACACCGGGGAGCTGTTTTTT.

The chain combines TRBV10-3 with TRBJ2-7, with no clear D. The CDR3 contains 11 residues. V was cut by 3 bases and J by 3 bases, with 3 bases left in between. Germline lookup yields CDR1 ENHRY and CDR2 SYGVKD. The CDR3 nucleotides are TGTGCCATCAGTGATCTCTACGAGCAGTACTTC. Translated, it gives CAISDLYEQYF.

The CDR3 loop is CASSSRDTQYF. The CDR3 region has the DNA TGTGCCAGCAGTTCTCGAGATACGCAGTATTTT. J is TRBJ2-3 and V is TRBV28; D is uncertain. Germline V gives CDR1 MDHEN, CDR2 SYDVKM. This CDR3 contains 11 residues. Trimming shortened V by 4 bases and J by 5 bases, and 4 bases separated the two germline ends.

The chain links TRBV5-1 to TRBJ2-1; the D gene is possibly TRBD1 (6 bases). The CDR3 is 15 amino acids. Germline lookup yields CDR1 SGHRS and CDR2 YFSETQ. The ends were cut back, 0 bases at V and 6 bases at J, with 13 bases in the middle. The CDR3 is CASSLVSQGSNEQFF. CDR3 sequence (DNA): TGCGCCAGCAGCTTGGTGTCACAGGGTAGCAATGAGCAGTTCTTC.